The source of this TCR beta chain is a study of graft-versus-host responses after intestinal transplantation. Study in general: Anti-thymocyte globulin was used for induction in all recipients, who then took tacrolimus and steroids for 2 to 4 years.

Lymphocytes (intraepithelial and lamina propria) were released by processing the graft tissue. The study, taken as a whole, reports: Present in recipient marrow, GvH clones included some that appeared first in ileum or blood. Early declines in HvG clones that occurred post-transplant were associated with peak circulating GvH clone levels.

This clone was recorded a few times. What it binds is unknown. This table comes from immunoSEQ multiplex PCR, and its TCRdb copy is limited to in-frame clones, with some not included. The table lists approximately 12,000 clones, 70% to 75% of them singletons, with 4% to 5.5% in the top ten. The germline gives CDR1 MNHNY, CDR2 SVGAGI (reference sequence). Trimming shortened V by 5 bases and J by 6 bases, and 19 bases separated the two germline ends. The CDR3 totals 16 residues. Source: ileum tissue, taken roughly 140 days after intestinal transplantation. The clonotype originates from a human patient who received an intestinal transplant, so some T cells may come from the graft donor. The chain recombines TRBV6-6 with TRBJ2-2; D perhaps matches TRBD1 (6 bases). The chain's CDR3 is CASSPDRSKKAGELFF. CDR3 DNA sequence: TGTGCCAGCAGTCCAGACAGGTCGAAGAAGGCCGGGGAGCTGTTTTTT.